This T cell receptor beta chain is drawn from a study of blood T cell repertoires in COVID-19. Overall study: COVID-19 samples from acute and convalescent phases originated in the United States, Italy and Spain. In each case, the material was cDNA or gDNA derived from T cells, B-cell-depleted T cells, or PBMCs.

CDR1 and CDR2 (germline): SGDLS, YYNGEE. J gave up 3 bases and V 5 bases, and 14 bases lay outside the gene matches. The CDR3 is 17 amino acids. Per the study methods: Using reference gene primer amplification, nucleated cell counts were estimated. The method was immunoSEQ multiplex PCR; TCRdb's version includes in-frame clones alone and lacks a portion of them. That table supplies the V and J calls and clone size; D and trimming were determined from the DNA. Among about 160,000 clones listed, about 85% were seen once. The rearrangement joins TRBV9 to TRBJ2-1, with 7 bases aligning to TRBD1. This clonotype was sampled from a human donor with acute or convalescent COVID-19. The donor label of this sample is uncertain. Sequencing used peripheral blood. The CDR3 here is CASRAGGDGEIYNEQFF. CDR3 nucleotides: TGTGCCAGCAGGGCAGGGGGTGACGGGGAAATCTACAATGAGCAGTTCTTC.